This TCR beta chain was sequenced for a study of T cell repertoires in cytomegalovirus infection. One entry per CDR3 protein, called by TCRdb with MiXCR from the reads. This repertoire shows roughly 640,000 distinct CDR3 sequences, more than 20% found once; its top ten account for roughly 8%. This clonotype was seen just once. As yet, its antigen is unknown. At one end, the junction sequence differs from germline, possibly due to a read error. Broader study findings: Within the response measured ex vivo, HLA-C-restricted CMV-specific TCR beta clonotypes were dominant.

The CDR3 has 15 residues. CDR1 MNHEY and CDR2 SVGEGT come from the germline V gene. The J gene is TRBJ1-2, the V gene TRBV6-2 or TRBV6-3; TRBD1 might be the D (5 bases). The receptor's source is a human donor in good health (CMV status not recorded). Some clones in this sample may be carry-over from other donors' samples. The material sequenced was CD8+ T cells from PBMCs. The CDR3 DNA sequence: TGTGTCAGCAGTTCGAGGGTGGGGCGCGGCTATGGCTACACCTTC. Translated: CVSSSRVGRGYGYTF.